These T cell receptor beta chains were read from a single sample in a study of T cells in Graves' hyperthyroidism and ophthalmopathy. TCRdb redid the calling of the multiplex PCR reads with MiXCR, one entry per CDR3 protein. Here the sample spans about 400,000 distinct CDR3 sequences, over 12% being singletons. The sample comprised blood. The receptors derive from a woman aged 60-70 years with Graves' ophthalmopathy. The CDR3 runs from the conserved cysteine through the conserved F or W. The order of the fields is J gene, D gene, V gene, CDR3 length, clone size, CDR3 DNA, CDR3 protein. The D gene is left open where the match is weak. The size entry is marked missing in some rows and otherwise reads once, few, many or a size class.

J: TRBJ2-1
D: TRBD2
V: TRBV29-1
length: 14
size: .
DNA: TGCAGCGTTGCCGGACTAGCGGGAGTCAATGAGCAGTTCTTC
CDR3: CSVAGLAGVNEQFF

J: TRBJ2-7
D: .
V: TRBV28
length: 13
size: many
DNA: TGTGCCAGCACCCGACGGCTCCCTTACGAGCAGTACTTC
CDR3: CASTRRLPYEQYF

J: TRBJ2-1
D: .
V: TRBV5-1
length: 17
size: many
DNA: TGCGCCAGCAGCTTTCCGACAGGACTCACAACTAGCAATGAGCAGTTCTTC
CDR3: CASSFPTGLTTSNEQFF

J: TRBJ1-2
D: TRBD1
V: TRBV27
length: 15
size: .
DNA: TGTGCCAGCAGTACCTCGGGACAGGGGGCGCTTGGCTACACCTTC
CDR3: CASSTSGQGALGYTF

J: TRBJ2-5
D: .
V: TRBV14
length: 13
size: few
DNA: TGTGCCAGCAGCCAACGTCGTGGAAGCGACCAGTACTTC
CDR3: CASSQRRGSDQYF

J: TRBJ2-2
D: .
V: TRBV5-1
length: 16
size: .
DNA: TGCGCCAGCAGCTCGAGCAGGGGCTCGAACACCGGGGAGCTGTTTTTT
CDR3: CASSSSRGSNTGELFF

J: TRBJ2-4
D: .
V: TRBV4-1
length: 15
size: few
DNA: TGCGCCAGCAGCCACCCAGGGAAGGCCAAAAACATTCAGTACTTC
CDR3: CASSHPGKAKNIQYF

J: TRBJ2-3
D: TRBD2
V: TRBV28
length: 17
size: many
DNA: TGTGCCAGTGCACGCCGCTCTAGCGGGAGGGCCTCAGATACGCAGTATTTT
CDR3: CASARRSSGRASDTQYF

J: TRBJ2-3
D: TRBD2
V: TRBV7-2
length: 16
size: many
DNA: TGTGCCAGCAGCTTGGAAGGGACTAGCGGGAGCTATACGCAGTATTTT
CDR3: CASSLEGTSGSYTQYF

J: TRBJ1-1
D: .
V: TRBV14
length: 16
size: .
DNA: TGTGCCAGCAGCCAAAGGGGAGGTTCCATGAACACTGAAGCTTTCTTT
CDR3: CASSQRGGSMNTEAFF

J: TRBJ2-4
D: TRBD1
V: TRBV28
length: 18
size: many
DNA: TGTGCCAGCAGTCCCCCACCCTCGGACAGGGCGGCCAAAAACATTCAGTACTTC
CDR3: CASSPPPSDRAAKNIQYF

J: TRBJ2-1
D: .
V: TRBV7-2
length: 14
size: many
DNA: TGTGCCAGCAGCTTCGAGGTTGGCTACAATGAGCAGTTCTTC
CDR3: CASSFEVGYNEQFF

J: TRBJ2-7
D: .
V: TRBV6-1
length: 14
size: many
DNA: TGTGCCAGCAGTCAAACACGTAGCTCCTACGAGCAGTACTTC
CDR3: CASSQTRSSYEQYF

J: TRBJ2-2
D: .
V: TRBV30
length: 13
size: many
DNA: TGTGCCTGGAACCACGACTGGACCGGGGAGCTGTTTTTT
CDR3: CAWNHDWTGELFF

J: TRBJ2-2
D: .
V: TRBV7-6
length: 15
size: few
DNA: TGTGCCAGCAGCCATAATTTTCAAAACACCGGGGAGCTGTTTTTT
CDR3: CASSHNFQNTGELFF

J: TRBJ2-5
D: TRBD2
V: TRBV18
length: 14
size: .
DNA: TGTGCCAGCTCACTTAGCGGGAGGAGAGAGACCCAGTACTTC
CDR3: CASSLSGRRETQYF